The TCR beta chain described here comes from a study of blood T cell repertoires in COVID-19. Across the whole study: From the United States, Italy and Spain came samples of acute and convalescent COVID-19. Sources were T cells, B-cell-depleted T cells, or PBMCs; the material itself was cDNA or gDNA.

Sequencing used immunoSEQ multiplex PCR; TCRdb keeps in-frame clones, though not all of them. Here the sample spans more than 25,000 clones, roughly 90% being singletons. Trimming removed 6 bases from V and 2 bases from J, with 5 bases in between. This CDR3 has 11 residues. This sequence joins TRBV12-3 or TRBV12-4 and TRBJ2-7, with D uncertain. This receptor was obtained from a woman aged 35 to 49 with active or convalescent COVID-19. The sample consisted of peripheral blood. CDR3 sequence reads: CASSLTYEQYF. CDR3 sequence (DNA): TGTGCCAGCAGCCTAACCTACGAGCAGTACTTC.